This TCR beta chain was retrieved from a study of blood T cell repertoires in COVID-19. Participants' reported clinical history set cohort assignment. Exposed enrollees encountered a COVID-19 case at some point within 2 weeks before study entry. Germline V gives CDR1 WNHNN, CDR2 SYGVQD (reference sequence). The CDR3 contains 14 residues. The V end was cut by 9 bases, the J end by 2 bases, with 17 bases between. Measured with immunoSEQ multiplex PCR; TCRdb has only the in-frame clones, and not every one. The sample lists fewer than 400,000 clones, around nine tenths occurring once. This receptor was taken from a woman aged 25 to 39 who had been exposed to COVID-19. The V and J genes are TRBV10-1 and TRBJ2-7, with D tentatively TRBD2 (6 bases). The sample was PBMCs or T cells enriched from blood (not recorded which). The CDR3 bases are TGCGCCAGGAGAGAAACCGGCGGGACCTACGAGCAGTACTTC. This codes for CARRETGGTYEQYF.